The 21 T cell receptor beta chains given below trace back to one sample, sequenced in a study of blood T cell repertoires in COVID-19. Repertoires were generated with immunoSEQ multiplex PCR, while TCRdb's copy carries only in-frame clones and drops some. The table lists around 150,000 clones, approximately 91% of them singletons, with roughly 2.3% in the top ten. The sequencing input was peripheral blood. These receptors came from a young man with acute or convalescent COVID-19.

The rearrangement uses TRBV9 and TRBJ1-1; D ambiguous. Germline CDR1 SGDLS, CDR2 YYNGEE. V gave up 0 bases and J gave up 2 bases, with 8 bases separating them. The length of the CDR3 is 14 residues. The CDR3 protein is CASSVVQVNTEAFF. Here the CDR3 DNA reads TGTGCCAGCAGCGTAGTTCAGGTTAACACTGAAGCTTTCTTT.

CDR3 amino acids: CASSQDRAYGYTF. The CDR3 DNA is TGTGCCAGCAGTCAGGACAGAGCTTATGGCTACACCTTC. The V gene is TRBV3-1 (or the pseudogene TRBV3-2), the J gene TRBJ1-2; D might be TRBD1 (6 bases). Trimming removed 6 bases from V and 5 bases from J, with 13 bases in between. CDR1 and CDR2 (germline): LGHDT, YNNKEL (reference sequence). The CDR3 spans 13 residues.

The rearrangement uses TRBV5-5 and TRBJ1-2; the match to TRBD1 covers 7 bases. The CDR3 totals 16 residues. The germline V gene has CDR1 SGHKS and CDR2 YYEKEE (reference sequence). The junction had 11 bases not matched to a gene; V was cut back by 4 bases and J by 2 bases. This CDR3 reads CASSAPTRDSNYGYTF. As DNA, the CDR3 is TGTGCCAGCAGCGCCCCCACCCGGGACAGCAACTATGGCTACACCTTC.

The J gene is TRBJ1-2, the V gene TRBV5-1, with D maybe TRBD1 (6 bases). Germline CDR1 and CDR2: SGHRS and YFSETQ. V lost 4 bases and J lost 6, with 16 bases in between. The CDR3 covers 14 residues. CDR3 amino acids: CASSVSTGVNGYTF. CDR3 coding DNA: TGCGCCAGCAGCGTCTCGACAGGTGTGAATGGCTACACCTTC. The entire variable domain, with the rest obtained from reference TRBV5-1 and TRBJ1-2, is as follows: KAGVTQTPRYLIKTRGQQVTLSCSPISGHRSVSWYQQTPGQGLQFLFEYFSETQRNKGNFPGRFSGRQFSNSRSEMNVSTLELGDSALYLCASSVSTGVNGYTFGSGTRLTVV.

This clone appeared once. The chain combines TRBV7-2 with TRBJ1-6; D may be TRBD1 (5 bases). The germline V and J ends were trimmed by 4 bases and 14 bases, with 9 bases remaining between them. Germline CDR1 reads SGHTA; CDR2 reads FQGNSA. The CDR3 covers 11 residues. CDR3 residues: CASSWDWTLHF. The CDR3 DNA reads as TGTGCCAGCAGCTGGGACTGGACCCTCCACTTT.

This clone was found once. J is TRBJ2-7 and V is TRBV18, with 9 nucleotides matching TRBD1. The J segment lost 5 bases and the V segment lost 4 bases, leaving 0 bases of the junction unmatched. The germline V gene encodes CDR1 KGHSH and CDR2 LQKENI. The CDR3 runs 12 residues. CDR3 DNA: TGTGCCAGCTCACGGACAGGGGACGAGCAGTACTTC. Its protein product is CASSRTGDEQYF.

This chain joins TRBV13 and TRBJ2-7; possibly TRBD1 for D (6 bases). Trimming shortened V by 3 bases and J by 3 bases, and 12 bases separated the two germline ends. The CDR3 has 14 amino acids. Germline V CDR1 and CDR2: PRHDT, FYEKMQ (reference sequence). The CDR3 here is CASSFDRMVYEQYF. The DNA of the CDR3 is TGTGCCAGCAGCTTTGACAGGATGGTCTACGAGCAGTACTTC.

V gene TRBV5-6 combines with J gene TRBJ2-7; D is perhaps TRBD2 (5 bases). Deletions cut 4 bases from V and 2 bases from J, with 10 bases between. The CDR3 length is 13 residues. Germline V gene sequence: CDR1 SGHDT, CDR2 YYEEEE. The CDR3 spells CASSPRGTYEQYF. Here the CDR3 DNA reads TGTGCCAGCAGCCCCCGGGGAACCTACGAGCAGTACTTC.

The chain joins TRBV6-6 to TRBJ1-5; TRBD1 matches 8 bases. V trimming: 11 bases; J trimming: 7 bases; junction bases outside the gene matches: 10. The CDR3 runs to 13 residues. CDR1 and CDR2 from the germline V gene are MNHNY and SVGAGI (reference sequence). DNA for the CDR3: TGTGCCGTGACCAGGGGGCTTGGACAGCCCCAGCATTTT. Amino acids: CAVTRGLGQPQHF.

The chain has TRBV11-2 and TRBJ2-2; D is perhaps TRBD2 (5 bases). Germline CDR1 and CDR2: SGHAT and FQNNGV. Trimming removed 5 bases at V and 2 bases at J, with 15 bases between. This CDR3 has 16 residues. The CDR3 spells CASSPYRERNTGELFF. As DNA, the CDR3 is TGTGCCAGCAGCCCGTACCGGGAACGAAACACCGGGGAGCTGTTTTTT.

The chain is built from TRBV14 and TRBJ2-3, with TRBD2 identical over 11 bases. The V gene's germline CDR1 is SGHDN and CDR2 FVKESK. The CDR3 has 17 amino acids. V shed 3 bases, J shed 4 bases, and the junction held 9 bases outside the gene matches. CDR3: CASSHALLAGGPDTQYF. The CDR3 nucleotides are TGTGCCAGCAGCCACGCCCTTCTAGCGGGAGGACCAGATACGCAGTATTTT.

The rearrangement joins TRBV5-1 to TRBJ1-4, with a possible D match to TRBD1 (6 bases). The CDR3 extends over 13 amino acids. Germline V gives CDR1 SGHRS, CDR2 YFSETQ. Trimming removed 0 bases from V and 7 bases from J, with 7 bases in between. DNA of the CDR3: TGCGCCAGCAGCTTGGACAGGGTTGAAAAACTGTTTTTT. The encoded protein is CASSLDRVEKLFF.

Here the CDR3 DNA reads TGTGCCAGTAGTCTAAACGGGTGGGGAAACACCATATATTTT. Its translation: CASSLNGWGNTIYF. The gene calls are TRBV19 and TRBJ1-3; D not certain. CDR3 length: 14 residues. CDR1 LNHDA and CDR2 SQIVND come from the germline V gene (reference sequence). V was cut by 5 bases and J by 4 bases, with 12 bases left in between.

This chain links TRBV10-3 with TRBJ1-2, with TRBD1 identical over 9 bases. Germline CDR1 and CDR2: ENHRY and SYGVKD. V shed 3 bases and J 4 bases; nucleotides not matched to a gene: 9. The CDR3 spans 16 residues. The CDR3 nucleotides read TGTGCCATCAGTGACCGGGAGGGGACAGGGCCCTATGGCTACACCTTC. This gives the protein CAISDREGTGPYGYTF.

V is TRBV12-3 or TRBV12-4 and J is TRBJ1-2; 7 nucleotides match TRBD1. CDR3 size: 13 residues. V shed 5 bases and J 6 bases; nucleotides not matched to a gene: 6. This CDR3 reads CASSRDRVDGYTF. The DNA of the CDR3 is TGTGCCAGCAGTAGAGACAGGGTCGATGGCTACACCTTC.

The gene calls are TRBV4-1 and TRBJ2-3, with TRBD2 identical over 7 bases. Losses at the gene ends were 7 bases for V and 3 bases for J; bases not matched to a gene: 13. The germline V gene has CDR1 MGHRA and CDR2 YSYEKL. This CDR3 spans 16 amino acids. The CDR3 is CASNPGPPRGTDTQYF. CDR3 nucleotide sequence: TGCGCCAGCAACCCGGGGCCACCGCGGGGGACAGATACGCAGTATTTT.

The sample holds a few counts of this clone. The chain links TRBV3-1 (or the pseudogene TRBV3-2) to TRBJ2-1, with 8 bases identical to TRBD2. Germline CDR1 reads LGHDT; CDR2 reads YNNKEL (reference sequence). This CDR3 contains 14 residues. V dropped 4 bases and J dropped 6; count of bases not matched to a gene: 5. The CDR3, as DNA: TGTGCCAGCAGCCTTACGACTAGCGTCAATGAGCAGTTCTTC. This gives the protein CASSLTTSVNEQFF.

Details on this clone: The same CDR3 arises from other DNA sequences in this sample as well. The chain recombines TRBV19 with TRBJ2-7, with 8 bases aligning to TRBD1. This CDR3 spans 14 amino acids. After removal of 3 bases from V and 2 bases from J, the junction contained 3 bases not matched to a gene. The germline V gene has CDR1 LNHDA and CDR2 SQIVND (reference sequence). CDR3 protein: CASSIRGPTYEQYF. In DNA, the CDR3 is TGTGCCAGTAGTATCAGGGGGCCTACCTACGAGCAGTACTTC.

DNA of the CDR3: TGTGCCAGTAGTGAGATGGGGGGGCGGAACACTGAAGCTTTCTTT. It specifies CASSEMGGRNTEAFF. The genes are TRBV19 and TRBJ1-1; D might be TRBD1 (6 bases). The CDR3 is 15 residues long. Germline CDR1 LNHDA, CDR2 SQIVND (reference sequence). With 5 bases removed from V and 1 base from J, the gap between germline ends came to 14 bases.

This clone was observed a single time. The V gene is TRBV10-1, the J gene TRBJ2-7; a weak D match, TRBD1 (5 bases). The CDR3 runs to 15 residues. V shed 0 bases and J shed 3 bases, with 12 bases lying between them. From germline, CDR1 is WNHNN and CDR2 SYGVQD (reference sequence). The CDR3 loop is CASSESGARDYEQYF. CDR3 nucleotide sequence: TGCGCCAGCAGTGAGTCTGGGGCCAGGGACTACGAGCAGTACTTC.

Comment on this clone: Other DNA sequences in this specimen translate into the identical CDR3. The chain recombines TRBV7-9 with TRBJ1-1; no reliable D call. V was trimmed by 2 bases and J by 2 bases, leaving 9 bases between them. CDR1 and CDR2 from the germline V gene are SEHNR and FQNEAQ (reference sequence). This CDR3 comprises 14 residues. The chain's CDR3 is CASSLSVANTEAFF. CDR3 nucleotides: TGTGCCAGCAGCTTAAGCGTGGCCAACACTGAAGCTTTCTTT.